This T cell receptor beta chain originates from a study of blood T cell repertoires in COVID-19. Study as a whole: Sample material is recorded as cDNA or gDNA derived from T cells, B-cell-depleted T cells, or PBMCs.

Using immunoSEQ multiplex PCR, the repertoire was profiled, and TCRdb retains in-frame clones only, with some absent. This sample has more than 250,000 clones, with roughly 87% found just once. This clone was seen only a few times. The V gene's germline CDR1 is MDHEN and CDR2 SYDVKM. V shed 4 bases and J 7 bases; nucleotides not matched to a gene: 7. The length of the CDR3 is 15 residues. The rearrangement uses TRBV28 and TRBJ1-6, with TRBD1 identical over 7 bases. Sequencing was performed on peripheral blood. The source of this sequence is a man in his forties or fifties with active or convalescent COVID-19. The CDR3 region has the DNA TGTGCCAGCAGTTCACACCGGGACAGAAATTCACCCCTCCACTTT. Protein product: CASSSHRDRNSPLHF. Full variable domain (missing parts from reference TRBV28 and TRBJ1-6): DVKVTQSSRYLVKRTGEKVFLECVQDMDHENMFWYRQDPGLGLRLIYFSYDVKMKEKGDIPEGYSVSREKKERFSLILESASTNQTSMYLCASSSHRDRNSPLHFGNGTRLTVT.